This passage covers 27 T cell receptor beta chains from one sample sequenced in a study of cytomegalovirus exposure and HLA in healthy donors (dated by TCRdb to about 2017). Library preparation used the immunoSEQ multiplex PCR assay. The multiplex PCR relied on a mix of 60 forward primers for TCR Vbeta segments and 13 reverse primers for TCR Jbeta segments. Held by TCRdb, this immuneACCESS table contains in-frame sequences only and omits some clones. Under half of the omission traces to an unresolved V gene where checked; the cause of the rest is unknown. Present in this sample are 100,000 to 150,000 clones, about 74% of which were seen just once. The ten top clones hold roughly 4.1% of the sample. Material for sequencing was PBMCs. The receptors originated from a woman in her forties or fifties in good health and CMV-seropositive.

This clone was picked up one time. CDR3 nucleotides: TGTGCCAGCTCACCTAGGGAGGCGCCGAGCACCGGGGAGCTGTTTTTT. It translates to CASSPREAPSTGELFF. The chain has TRBV18 and TRBJ2-2; a weak D match, TRBD2 (6 bases). The CDR3 has 16 amino acids. V was pared by 3 bases and J by 4 bases, with 15 bases between. CDR1 and CDR2 (germline): KGHSH, LQKENI.

The chain links TRBV7-2 to TRBJ1-3; no definite D call. Trimming shortened V by 3 bases and J by 2 bases, and 11 bases separated the two germline ends. Germline V CDR1 and CDR2: SGHTA, FQGNSA. CDR3 length: 15 residues. DNA of the CDR3: TGTGCCAGCAGCTTCAAGACAAACCCTGGAAACACCATATATTTT. Its translation is CASSFKTNPGNTIYF.

This clone was seen a few times. V and J are TRBV4-1 and TRBJ2-2; TRBD2 matches at 9 bases. The CDR3 is made up of 14 amino acids. Losses at the gene ends were 6 bases for V and 6 bases for J; bases not matched to a gene: 5. CDR1 is MGHRA, CDR2 YSYEKL, per germline. The DNA of the CDR3 is TGCGCCAGCAGACGCGGGGGGGCGGCCGGGGAGCTGTTTTTT. It yields the protein CASRRGGAAGELFF.

Of note for this clone: A junction end diverges from the germline sequence, so it may reflect a read error. CDR3 DNA sequence: TGTGCCAGCAGTTTTTCGCCTGTAGATGCGCAGTATTTT. Amino acids: CASSFSPVDAQYF. The V call is TRBV27, the J call TRBJ2-3; D not certain. CDR1 and CDR2 from the germline V gene are MNHEY and SMNVEV (reference sequence). The CDR3 spans 13 residues.

The CDR3 is CASSLGSSYNEQFF. The CDR3 DNA reads as TGTGCCAGCAGCTTGGGGAGCTCCTACAATGAGCAGTTCTTC. This chain links TRBV7-9 with TRBJ2-1; possibly TRBD2 for D (5 bases). The CDR3 length is 14 residues. The V gene's germline CDR1 is SEHNR and CDR2 FQNEAQ (reference sequence). Trimming took off 3 bases at V and 0 bases at J, with 6 bases between the two ends. Complete variable domain (other parts from reference TRBV7-9 and TRBJ2-1): DTGVSQNPRHKITKRGQNVTFRCDPISEHNRLYWYRQTLGQGPEFLTYFQNEAQLEKSRLLSDRFSAERPKGSFSTLEIQRTEQGDSAMYLCASSLGSSYNEQFFGPGTRLTVL.

This clone appeared a single time. The J gene is TRBJ2-5, the V gene TRBV10-3; D is ambiguous. The germline V and J ends were trimmed by 5 bases and 3 bases, with 13 bases remaining between them. The CDR3 loop spans 14 amino acids. The germline V gene has CDR1 ENHRY and CDR2 SYGVKD. The CDR3 reads CAISPSWQEETQYF. The CDR3 DNA sequence: TGTGCCATCAGTCCGTCTTGGCAGGAAGAGACCCAGTACTTC.

The V gene is TRBV5-1, the J gene TRBJ2-2, with 7 bases lining up with TRBD1. CDR3 length equals 15 residues. In germline, CDR1 is SGHRS, CDR2 YFSETQ. The V segment lost 6 bases and the J segment 4 bases; nucleotides outside the gene matches: 9. In nucleotides, the CDR3 is TGCGCCAGCAACCTCGAGACAGGGTTCACCGGGGAGCTGTTTTTT. Its protein product is CASNLETGFTGELFF. The full variable domain, completed using reference TRBV5-1 and TRBJ2-2, is KAGVTQTPRYLIKTRGQQVTLSCSPISGHRSVSWYQQTPGQGLQFLFEYFSETQRNKGNFPGRFSGRQFSNSRSEMNVSTLELGDSALYLCASNLETGFTGELFFGEGSRLTVL.

CDR3 sequence reads: CATGKAAVNEKLFF. In DNA, the CDR3 is TGTGCTACGGGAAAAGCGGCAGTTAACGAAAAACTGTTTTTT. The rearrangement links TRBV6-5 to TRBJ1-4, with D hard to call. There are 14 residues in the CDR3. Germline V gives CDR1 MNHEY, CDR2 SVGAGI.

The CDR3 nucleotides read TGCGCCAGCAGCCCCAGGGGGGATACGCAGTATTTT. Its translation is CASSPRGDTQYF. The V and J genes are TRBV4-1 and TRBJ2-3; 7 bases map to TRBD1. V was pared by 4 bases and J by 6 bases, with 1 base of the junction left unmatched. The CDR3 has 12 amino acids. Germline V gene lookup returns CDR1 MGHRA and CDR2 YSYEKL.

The DNA of the CDR3 is TGTGCCAGCACCCCTGGGCGGAACACTGAAGCTTTCTTT. It specifies CASTPGRNTEAFF. The genes are TRBV12-1 and TRBJ1-1; TRBD1 is taken as the D call from the table, unchecked against the DNA. TRBV12-1 is marked as a pseudogene. The CDR3 totals 13 residues.

J is TRBJ1-3 and V is TRBV4-1, with 8 bases identical to TRBD1. The CDR3 has 17 amino acids. CDR1 is MGHRA and CDR2 is YSYEKL in the germline V gene. The ends lost 2 bases at V and 2 bases at J; junction bases unmatched: 8. The CDR3 region is CASSQPRQGFPGNTIYF. For the CDR3, the DNA is TGCGCCAGCAGCCAACCTCGACAGGGGTTCCCTGGAAACACCATATATTTT.

In this sample, this clone turned up once. The chain links TRBV7-3 to TRBJ2-5; weak D call: TRBD2 (6 bases). This CDR3 comprises 13 residues. Germline V gene data show CDR1 as SGHTA and CDR2 as FQGTGA. V lost 2 bases and J lost 5, with 9 bases in between. CDR3 amino acids: CASSLGGKETQYF. CDR3 coding DNA: TGTGCCAGCAGCTTAGGCGGGAAGGAGACCCAGTACTTC.

The chain employs TRBV11-2 and TRBJ2-7, with TRBD1 identical over 9 bases. This CDR3 region has 16 residues. Germline V gives CDR1 SGHAT, CDR2 FQNNGV. Trimming removed 5 bases from V and 4 bases from J; junction bases left unmatched: 12. The CDR3 DNA reads as TGTGCCAGCAGCACCGAACCGGGACAGGGAATGTACGAGCAGTACTTC. It codes for CASSTEPGQGMYEQYF.

The table lists this clone with a few counts. The V gene is TRBV9, the J gene TRBJ2-1, with D hard to call. The V end was cut by 5 bases, the J end by 0 bases, with 9 bases between. The germline V gene encodes CDR1 SGDLS and CDR2 YYNGEE. The CDR3 covers 14 residues. CDR3 sequence reads: CASSAPISYNEQFF. The DNA of the CDR3 is TGTGCCAGCAGTGCACCTATCTCCTACAATGAGCAGTTCTTC.

The gene calls are TRBV29-1 and TRBJ2-7; TRBD1 might be the D (5 bases). The germline V and J ends were trimmed by 3 bases and 5 bases, with 11 bases remaining between them. The CDR3 is 12 amino acids. Per the germline V gene, CDR1 is SQVTM and CDR2 is ANQGSEA. The CDR3 sequence is CSVDLQGDEQYF. CDR3 DNA: TGCAGCGTTGATTTACAAGGGGACGAGCAGTACTTC.

The chain links TRBV29-1 to TRBJ1-4, with D uncertain. CDR1 SQVTM and CDR2 ANQGSEA come from the germline V gene. With 7 bases removed from V and 3 bases from J, the gap between germline ends came to 18 bases. There are 15 residues in the CDR3. The CDR3 DNA reads as TGCAGCGCATCTCATTGGGCCGGATCTAATGAAAAACTGTTTTTT. Residues: CSASHWAGSNEKLFF.

The rearrangement uses TRBV6-6 and TRBJ2-4; TRBD1 agrees at 9 bases. Germline-derived CDR1 and CDR2 are MNHNY and SVGAGI (reference sequence). J lost 4 bases, V lost 2 bases, and 6 bases had no gene match. The length of the CDR3 is 16 residues. CDR3 sequence reads: CASSYTGGGGKNIQYF. CDR3 sequence (DNA): TGTGCCAGCAGTTACACAGGGGGCGGTGGTAAAAACATTCAGTACTTC.

Here the CDR3 reads CASSSGTGYHEQYF. In DNA, the CDR3 is TGTGCCAGCAGCTCCGGGACAGGGTACCACGAGCAGTACTTC. The J gene is TRBJ2-7, the V gene TRBV6-6; 9 bases line up with TRBD1. J was trimmed by 5 bases and V by 6 bases; bases with no gene match: 8. The V gene's germline CDR1 is MNHNY and CDR2 SVGAGI (reference sequence). The CDR3 extends over 14 amino acids.

J is TRBJ1-3 and V is TRBV7-2; 9 bases line up with TRBD1. Germline CDR1 is SGHTA and CDR2 is FQGNSA. V was clipped by 5 bases and J by 5 bases; unmatched bases: 7. The CDR3 runs to 15 residues. Here the CDR3 reads CASSLGQGLRNTIYF. The CDR3 nucleotides read TGTGCCAGCAGCCTGGGACAGGGATTAAGAAACACCATATATTTT. The whole variable domain, remainder taken from reference TRBV7-2 and TRBJ1-3, is GAGVSQSPSNKVTEKGKDVELRCDPISGHTALYWYRQSLGQGLEFLIYFQGNSAPDKSGLPSDRFSAERTGGSVSTLTIQRTQQEDSAVYLCASSLGQGLRNTIYFGEGSWLTVV.

This chain uses TRBV7-8 with TRBJ2-3, with TRBD1 identical over 9 bases. CDR1 SGHVS and CDR2 FQNEAQ come from the germline V gene. The CDR3 extends over 15 amino acids. Losses at the gene ends were 5 bases for V and 1 base for J; bases not matched to a gene: 4. The CDR3 coding sequence is TGTGCCAGCAGCCCGAGGACAGGGGGCACAGATACGCAGTATTTT. Its protein product is CASSPRTGGTDTQYF.

V is TRBV2 and J is TRBJ1-1; perhaps TRBD1 as D (5 bases). Deletions cut 5 bases from V and 0 bases from J, with 10 bases between. Germline CDR1 is SNHLY and CDR2 is FYNNEI. This CDR3 has 14 amino acids. The CDR3 region has the DNA TGTGCCAGCAGTAAGGACAACATGAACACTGAAGCTTTCTTT. Translation gives CASSKDNMNTEAFF. Using reference TRBV2 and TRBJ1-1 for the parts outside the CDR3, the full variable domain is EPEVTQTPSHQVTQMGQEVILRCVPISNHLYFYWYRQILGQKVEFLVSFYNNEISEKSEIFDDQFSVERPDGSNFTLKIRSTKLEDSAMYFCASSKDNMNTEAFFGQGTRLTVV.

The chain has TRBV5-1 and TRBJ2-3; no definite D call. Trimming shortened V by 2 bases and J by 1 base, and 11 bases separated the two germline ends. Germline CDR1 SGHRS, CDR2 YFSETQ. This CDR3 region has 15 residues. DNA for the CDR3: TGCGCCAGCAGCTTCTCTCTAGGCGGCACAGATACGCAGTATTTT. As protein: CASSFSLGGTDTQYF.

This clone has more than one count but fewer than ten. The rearrangement uses TRBV7-8 and TRBJ1-2, with a possible D match to TRBD1 (5 bases). Germline CDR1 and CDR2: SGHVS and FQNEAQ. The CDR3 sequence is 13 residues long. Trimming took 2 bases from V and 8 from J, leaving 12 bases between them. In DNA form, the CDR3 reads TGTGCCAGCAGCTTAAGGGGTAGAGAGGGCTACACCTTC. Translated, it gives CASSLRGREGYTF. Full variable domain (outside the CDR3, taken from reference TRBV7-8 and TRBJ1-2): GAGVSQSPRYKVAKRGQDVALRCDPISGHVSLFWYQQALGQGPEFLTYFQNEAQLDKSGLPSDRFFAERPEGSVSTLKIQRTQQEDSAVYLCASSLRGREGYTFGSGTRLTVV.

This clone was counted only a few times. Germline is not matched at one junction end, which may reflect a read error. The CDR3 sequence: CSVEGSRFYYTQYF. Written as DNA, the CDR3 is TGCAGCGTCGAAGGATCCCGGTTTTATTATACGCAGTATTTT. This rearrangement joins TRBV29-1 to TRBJ2-3; D uncertain. In germline, CDR1 is SQVTM, CDR2 ANQGSEA. This CDR3 contains 14 residues.

V and J are TRBV4-2 and TRBJ2-5; TRBD2 aligns across 14 bases. The CDR3 spans 18 residues. Germline CDR1 reads LGHNA; CDR2 reads YNFKEQ. V lost 0 bases and J lost 5; bases outside the gene matches: 8. CDR3: CASSQEKGTSGGLETQYF. For the CDR3, the DNA is TGTGCCAGCAGCCAAGAAAAGGGGACTAGCGGGGGACTCGAGACCCAGTACTTC.

This clone was recorded a few times. The V gene is TRBV28, the J gene TRBJ1-5; a weak D match, TRBD1 (5 bases). In germline, CDR1 is MDHEN, CDR2 SYDVKM. This CDR3 spans 15 amino acids. Trimming stripped 2 bases from V and 0 bases from J, with 8 bases between. This chain's CDR3 is CASSLRQGSNQPQHF. The CDR3 coding sequence is TGTGCCAGCAGTTTAAGGCAGGGTAGCAATCAGCCCCAGCATTTT.

Only one count was recorded for this clone. The chain carries TRBV4-2 and TRBJ2-3, with 13 bases aligning to TRBD2. This CDR3 contains 16 residues. Germline V gene sequence: CDR1 LGHNA, CDR2 YNFKEQ. Trimming removed 4 bases from V and 4 bases from J; junction bases left unmatched: 5. CDR3 sequence: CASSRGTSGVADTQYF. CDR3 nucleotide sequence: TGTGCCAGCAGCCGTGGGACTAGCGGGGTCGCAGATACGCAGTATTTT.